This T cell receptor beta chain came from a study of response to subunit inactivated influenza vaccine (dated by TCRdb to about 2018). General notes on the study: Deep quantitative profiling of the T cell receptor repertoire was used in the study to follow responses to a trivalent subunit inactivated influenza vaccine. Summary of the overall study and its limitations: It was suggested by the authors that each seasonal influenza vaccination may recruit only a limited number of new T cells.

Via the germline V gene (reference sequence), CDR1 is LGHDT and CDR2 YNNKEL. The V end loses 4 bases and the J end loses 10 bases, and a stretch of 19 bases separates them. The CDR3 contains 14 residues, cysteine and phenylalanine counted. This entry keeps only the CDR3 DNA: 42 bases, framed from base 1. Comment on this clonotype: The antigen this receptor binds is unknown. Base qualities are missing; no much larger clone stands one base away.

The library was built by means of RT-PCR. This sample was sequenced with an Illumina HiSeq 2500. TCRdb reprocessing: public reads trimmed at Q25 with fastp, clones called with MiXCR, in-frame beta chains kept. Rows with a matching CDR3 protein are joined into one entry that keeps the most common DNA and genes. The sample contains roughly 650,000 distinct CDR3 sequences, 15% to 17% of them found a single time. The biggest ten clones account for around a tenth of the sample. Rearrangement joined TRBV3-1 to TRBJ1-1; no confident D gene assignment can be made. Sequences were derived from PBMCs from blood, sampled 11 to 12 days after vaccination. This sequence originates from a man between 45 and 60 years old who received an inactivated influenza vaccine. Donor details come from another sample of the same person, matched by shared clones. The CDR3 sequence is CASSPVVRETGAFF. The DNA sequence is as follows: TGTGCCAGCAGCCCGGTGGTTCGGGAGACGGGAGCTTTCTTT. The entire variable domain, with the stretches around the CDR3 drawn from the reference TRBV3-1 and TRBJ1-1 proteins, is DTAVSQTPKYLVTQMGNDKSIKCEQNLGHDTMYWYKQDSKKFLKIMFSYNNKELIINETVPNRFSPKSPDKAHLNLHINSLELGDSAVYFCASSPVVRETGAFFGQGTRLTVV.